These T cell receptor beta chains were read from a single sample in a study of patients and donors after allogeneic stem cell transplantation. MiXCR, run by TCRdb on the RT-PCR reads, gives a single entry per CDR3 protein. The profile shows roughly 250,000 distinct CDR3 sequences, 11% to 15% of them singletons. Material for sequencing was blood, either unsorted or a sorted T cell fraction (not recorded which). The receptors come from a human donor who was either an allogeneic HSCT recipient or a stem cell or donor lymphocyte infusion donor (not recorded which). It is not recorded whose cells these are; they may come from a transplant donor. The CDR3 runs from the conserved cysteine through the conserved F or W. The order of the fields is D gene, clone size, J gene, V gene, CDR3 DNA, CDR3 protein. The D gene is left open where the match is weak. Clone sizes are given selectively: once, few, many, or a class where the clone is expanded.

D: .
size: few
J: TRBJ2-1
V: TRBV12-3/TRBV12-4
DNA: TGTGCCAGCAGTTTGGTGGTGCGGAATGAGCAGTTCTTC
CDR3: CASSLVVRNEQFF

D: .
size: few
J: TRBJ2-5
V: TRBV18
DNA: TGTGCCAGCTCACCAGCTACGAGAGGAGAGACCCAGTACTTC
CDR3: CASSPATRGETQYF

D: .
size: .
J: TRBJ1-1
V: TRBV20-1
DNA: TGCAGTGCTAGAGATACTGTTGGGCAGGGTTACACTGAAGCTTTCTTT
CDR3: CSARDTVGQGYTEAFF

D: .
size: few
J: TRBJ1-1
V: TRBV6-1
DNA: TGTGCCAGCAGTGAAGTCAGGGCTGCTAACACTGAAGCTTTCTTT
CDR3: CASSEVRAANTEAFF

D: .
size: once
J: TRBJ2-5
V: TRBV7-2
DNA: TGTGCCAGCAGCCCTCGGAGCGGCCCGTCCCTAAACTTC
CDR3: CASSPRSGPSLNF

D: .
size: many
J: TRBJ2-3
V: TRBV5-1
DNA: TGCGCCAGCAGCTTGGCCAGGATGACAGATACGCAGTATTTT
CDR3: CASSLARMTDTQYF

D: TRBD1
size: .
J: TRBJ1-2
V: TRBV20-1
DNA: TGCAGTGCTAAACAGGGGGTAGGAGGCTACACCTTC
CDR3: CSAKQGVGGYTF

D: .
size: many
J: TRBJ2-2
V: TRBV5-1
DNA: TGCGCCAGCAGCTCGACTACTAGGTCTGGCACCGGGGAGCTGTTTTTT
CDR3: CASSSTTRSGTGELFF

D: .
size: .
J: TRBJ2-7
V: TRBV7-2
DNA: TGTGCCAGCAGCTCCACCTCCTCCTACGAGCAGTACTTC
CDR3: CASSSTSSYEQYF

D: .
size: .
J: TRBJ2-1
V: TRBV2
DNA: TGTGCCAGCAGTGATGGGCTCCTGGAGCAGTTCTTC
CDR3: CASSDGLLEQFF

D: TRBD2
size: few
J: TRBJ2-3
V: TRBV20-1
DNA: TGCAGTGCTAGAGGCCCGACTAGCGGGAGGGCAGATACGCAGTATTTT
CDR3: CSARGPTSGRADTQYF

D: .
size: .
J: TRBJ2-3
V: TRBV6-1
DNA: TGTGCCAGCCTTCTGGGAGATACGCAGTATTTT
CDR3: CASLLGDTQYF

D: .
size: many
J: TRBJ1-4
V: TRBV7-9
DNA: TGTGCCAGCAGCTCGGAGGGAGAAAAACTGTTTTTT
CDR3: CASSSEGEKLFF

D: TRBD1
size: .
J: TRBJ1-6
V: TRBV20-1
DNA: TGCAGTGCCAGGACAGGTTTGGCTTCACCCCTCCACTTT
CDR3: CSARTGLASPLHF

D: TRBD1
size: few
J: TRBJ1-5
V: TRBV5-5
DNA: TGTGCCAGCAGCGGGACAGGGGTTCGGGGAGGCAATCAGCCCCAGCATTTT
CDR3: CASSGTGVRGGNQPQHF

D: .
size: few
J: TRBJ1-1
V: TRBV19
DNA: TGTGCCAGTAAGAACAGGGTGGACACTGAAGCTTTCTTT
CDR3: CASKNRVDTEAFF

D: TRBD2
size: .
J: TRBJ2-1
V: TRBV25-1
DNA: TGTGCCAGCAGTGAGGGGGGGAGGGACTCCTACAATGAGCAGTTCTTC
CDR3: CASSEGGRDSYNEQFF

D: .
size: .
J: TRBJ2-5
V: TRBV7-8
DNA: TGTGCCAGCAGCTTAGTTAGATTCCAGGCCCCGAAGGAGACCCAGTACTTC
CDR3: CASSLVRFQAPKETQYF

D: TRBD2
size: many
J: TRBJ2-1
V: TRBV7-9
DNA: TGTGCCAGCAGCCCCGATAGCGGGCTCTACAATGAGCAGTTCTTC
CDR3: CASSPDSGLYNEQFF

D: .
size: .
J: TRBJ1-5
V: TRBV7-8
DNA: TGTGCCAGCAGCTACCGGGGTTACGATAGCAATCAGCCCCAGCATTTT
CDR3: CASSYRGYDSNQPQHF

D: .
size: .
J: TRBJ1-6
V: TRBV10-3
DNA: TGTGCCATCATGGCGAAGGGCAATTCACCCCTCCACTTT
CDR3: CAIMAKGNSPLHF

D: .
size: .
J: TRBJ2-2
V: TRBV20-1
DNA: TGCAGTGCTAGGTTCGACGGGAACACCGGGGAGCTGTTTTTT
CDR3: CSARFDGNTGELFF

D: .
size: few
J: TRBJ2-6
V: TRBV6-1
DNA: TGTGCCAGCAGACTGACAGAAAACTCTGGGGCCAACGTCCTGACTTTC
CDR3: CASRLTENSGANVLTF

D: TRBD2
size: .
J: TRBJ2-7
V: TRBV4-1
DNA: TGCGCCAGCAGCCAAGATCTCCAGGGTGCACAACTAGCGGGAGGGCGCGAGCAGTACTTC
CDR3: CASSQDLQGAQLAGGREQYF

D: .
size: .
J: TRBJ2-7
V: TRBV6-2/TRBV6-3
DNA: TGTGCCAGCAGTTACCGGGCTTGGATCGAGCAGTACTTC
CDR3: CASSYRAWIEQYF

D: TRBD2
size: .
J: TRBJ2-2
V: TRBV6-1
DNA: TGTGCCAGCAGAGCGGGGGCGAACACCGGGGAGCTGTTTTTT
CDR3: CASRAGANTGELFF

D: TRBD1
size: few
J: TRBJ2-7
V: TRBV19
DNA: TGTGCCAGTAGTCAGAGGACAGGGGCCGCCGAGCAGTACTTC
CDR3: CASSQRTGAAEQYF

D: .
size: .
J: TRBJ1-1
V: TRBV27
DNA: TGTGCCAGCAGTCTGAAGGGGGTTAATACTGAAGCTTTCTTT
CDR3: CASSLKGVNTEAFF

D: .
size: few
J: TRBJ2-2
V: TRBV18
DNA: TGTGCCAGCTCACCAGGCACGGGTGGCCACCGCACCGGGGAGCTGTTTTTT
CDR3: CASSPGTGGHRTGELFF